This T cell receptor beta chain was documented in a study of blood T cell repertoires in COVID-19. The V and J ends lost 7 bases and 7 bases, in that order; junction bases with no gene match: 4. This CDR3 is built from 12 residues. Per the original data handling: Quantification of nucleated cells was approximated via reference gene primer amplification. Libraries were prepared by immunoSEQ multiplex PCR; TCRdb keeps only in-frame clonotypes and omits some of them. V and J calls and clone size are as listed in that table; D and trimming were resolved from the DNA. The table includes about 100,000 clones, about 85% detected once.

The receptor was derived from a man over 45 with active or convalescent COVID-19. The rearrangement links TRBV12-3 or TRBV12-4 to TRBJ1-5; 7 positions agree with TRBD1. The sample consisted of peripheral blood. The CDR3 nucleotides are TGTGCCAGCAACACAGGGGAACAGCCCCAGCATTTT. It yields the protein CASNTGEQPQHF.